The clone carrying this T cell receptor beta chain was found a few times. The data derive from a study of blood T cell repertoires in COVID-19. Study at large: T cells, B-cell-depleted T cells, or PBMCs supplied cDNA or gDNA.

Germline V gives CDR1 SGHTA, CDR2 FQGTGA. The CDR3 has 14 amino acids. Trimming pared 2 bases from V and 7 bases from J, leaving 14 bases between. In the authors' methods: Amplification with reference gene primers provided the estimates of nucleated cell counts. Using immunoSEQ multiplex PCR, the repertoire was profiled, and TCRdb retains in-frame clones only, with some absent. That table supplies the V and J calls and clone size; D and trimming were determined from the DNA. The sample includes a few hundred thousand clones, about 92% of them seen just once. Participants had their cohort set by participant-reported clinical history. All recovered Cohort 3 donors got two negative PCRs, got clearance, or saw symptom resolution.

Sequenced sample: PBMCs or T cells enriched from blood (not recorded which). The clonotype comes from a man between 18 and 29 years old who had recovered from COVID-19. The chain combines TRBV7-3 with TRBJ1-1, with D maybe TRBD1 (5 bases). The CDR3 nucleotides are TGTGCCAGCAGCTTACTACGTTCGGGGGGTGAAGCTTTCTTT. It yields the protein CASSLLRSGGEAFF.